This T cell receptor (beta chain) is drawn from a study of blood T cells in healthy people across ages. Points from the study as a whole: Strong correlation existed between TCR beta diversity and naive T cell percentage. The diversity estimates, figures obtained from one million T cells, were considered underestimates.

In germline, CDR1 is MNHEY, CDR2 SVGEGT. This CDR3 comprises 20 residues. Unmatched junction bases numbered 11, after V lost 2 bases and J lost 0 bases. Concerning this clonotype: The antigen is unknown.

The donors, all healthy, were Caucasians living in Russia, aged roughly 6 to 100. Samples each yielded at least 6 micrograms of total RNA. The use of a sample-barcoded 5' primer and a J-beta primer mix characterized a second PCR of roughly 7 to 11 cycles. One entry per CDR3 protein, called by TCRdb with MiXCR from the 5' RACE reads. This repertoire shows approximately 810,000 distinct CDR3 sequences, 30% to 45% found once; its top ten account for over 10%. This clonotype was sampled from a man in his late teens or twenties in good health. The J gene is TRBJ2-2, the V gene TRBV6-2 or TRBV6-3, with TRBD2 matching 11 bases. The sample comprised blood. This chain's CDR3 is CASSYRFDSGGGANTGELFF. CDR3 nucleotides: TGTGCCAGCAGTTACCGGTTCGATAGCGGGGGGGGAGCGAACACCGGGGAGCTGTTTTTT.